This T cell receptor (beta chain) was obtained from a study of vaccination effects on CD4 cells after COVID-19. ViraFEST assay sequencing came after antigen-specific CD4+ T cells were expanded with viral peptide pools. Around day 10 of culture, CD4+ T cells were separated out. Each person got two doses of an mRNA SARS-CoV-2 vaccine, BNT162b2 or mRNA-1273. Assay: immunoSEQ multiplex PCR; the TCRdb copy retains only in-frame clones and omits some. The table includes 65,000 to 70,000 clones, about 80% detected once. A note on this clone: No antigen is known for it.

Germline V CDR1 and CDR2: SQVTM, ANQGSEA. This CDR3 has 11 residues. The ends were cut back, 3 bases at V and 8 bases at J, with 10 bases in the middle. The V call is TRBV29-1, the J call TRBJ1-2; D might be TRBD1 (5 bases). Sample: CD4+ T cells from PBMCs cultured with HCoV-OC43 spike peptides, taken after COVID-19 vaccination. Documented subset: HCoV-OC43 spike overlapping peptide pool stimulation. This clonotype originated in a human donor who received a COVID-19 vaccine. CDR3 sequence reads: CSVDQGSGYTF. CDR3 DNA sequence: TGCAGCGTTGATCAGGGTAGCGGCTACACCTTC.